The 17 T cell receptor beta chains below all came from one sample that was sequenced in a study of cytomegalovirus exposure and HLA in healthy donors. PCR primers comprised 60 Vbeta and 13 Jbeta primers. Produced via immunoSEQ multiplex PCR; TCRdb's table is partial and in-frame only. The sample carries 110,000 or so clones, around 70% recorded once. Sequencing used PBMCs. Receptor source: a woman in her 70s in good health and CMV-seropositive.

The rearrangement joins TRBV6-5 to TRBJ2-7, with D possibly TRBD1 on 5 matching bases. Trimming cost V 6 bases and J 3 bases, with 12 bases left between them. Germline CDR1 and CDR2: MNHEY and SVGAGI. This CDR3 is 13 amino acids long. CDR3 protein: CASSPGPFYEQYF. The CDR3 DNA follows: TGTGCCAGCAGCCCAGGGCCCTTCTACGAGCAGTACTTC.

The sample holds a few counts of this clone. V usage is TRBV7-8 and J usage is TRBJ2-7, with TRBD1 identical over 7 bases. J lost 2 bases, V lost 3 bases, and 4 bases had no gene match. CDR1 SGHVS and CDR2 FQNEAQ come from the germline V gene. This CDR3 is 14 amino acids long. CDR3 in amino acids: CASSLTGRAYEQYF. CDR3 DNA sequence: TGTGCCAGCAGCTTGACAGGGAGAGCCTACGAGCAGTACTTC. The full variable domain, its missing parts supplied by reference TRBV7-8 and TRBJ2-7, is GAGVSQSPRYKVAKRGQDVALRCDPISGHVSLFWYQQALGQGPEFLTYFQNEAQLDKSGLPSDRFFAERPEGSVSTLKIQRTQQEDSAVYLCASSLTGRAYEQYFGPGTRLTVT.

This chain joins TRBV5-1 and TRBJ1-3, with TRBD1 identical over 7 bases. The germline V gene has CDR1 SGHRS and CDR2 YFSETQ. V shed 0 bases and J 0 bases; nucleotides not matched to a gene: 9. CDR3 size: 18 residues. The CDR3: CASSLAGTQGLSGNTIYF. CDR3 coding DNA: TGCGCCAGCAGCTTGGCCGGGACACAGGGGCTCTCTGGAAACACCATATATTTT. Based on the CDR3 plus reference TRBV5-1 and TRBJ1-3, the full variable domain is KAGVTQTPRYLIKTRGQQVTLSCSPISGHRSVSWYQQTPGQGLQFLFEYFSETQRNKGNFPGRFSGRQFSNSRSEMNVSTLELGDSALYLCASSLAGTQGLSGNTIYFGEGSWLTVV.

The chain uses TRBV19 and TRBJ1-2, with D maybe TRBD1 (5 bases). Germline V lookup: CDR1 LNHDA, CDR2 SQIVND (reference sequence). V lost 0 bases and J 3 bases, leaving 8 bases between the germline ends. The CDR3 runs 14 residues. CDR3 amino acids: CASSIEKGYYGYTF. The CDR3 DNA sequence: TGTGCCAGTAGTATAGAGAAGGGGTACTATGGCTACACCTTC.

In its sample, this clone was seen once. The chain recombines TRBV5-6 with TRBJ2-5; D is unresolved. CDR1 SGHDT and CDR2 YYEEEE come from the germline V gene. V lost 4 bases and J 1 base, leaving 2 bases between the germline ends. This CDR3 has 11 residues. The CDR3 region has the DNA TGTGCCAGCAGCCGCCAAGAGACCCAGTACTTC. It specifies CASSRQETQYF. Full variable domain (rest looked up from reference TRBV5-6 and TRBJ2-5): DAGVTQSPTHLIKTRGQQVTLRCSPKSGHDTVSWYQQALGQGPQFIFQYYEEEERQRGNFPDRFSGHQFPNYSSELNVNALLLGDSALYLCASSRQETQYFGPGTRLLVL.

The gene calls are TRBV4-1 and TRBJ1-1; TRBD1 matches at 7 bases. Germline CDR1 and CDR2: MGHRA and YSYEKL. This CDR3 spans 13 amino acids. V lost 4 bases and J lost 7; bases outside the gene matches: 6. CDR3 coding DNA: TGCGCCAGCAGCCCTACCAGGGGGATTGAAGCTTTCTTT. Translated, it gives CASSPTRGIEAFF.

The J gene is TRBJ2-2, the V gene TRBV10-1; 8 bases align to TRBD1. There are 19 residues in the CDR3. Trimming cost V 2 bases and J 4 bases; bases outside gene matches: 15. Germline loops: CDR1 WNHNN, CDR2 SYGVQD (reference sequence). Here the CDR3 DNA reads TGCGCCAGCAGTGAGCTCCAGGGACAGGAGAAAACGAGCACCGGGGAGCTGTTTTTT. Encoded protein: CASSELQGQEKTSTGELFF.

This clone was detected only once. This chain uses TRBV9 with TRBJ2-1, with D tentatively TRBD1 (7 bases). The V gene lost 6 bases and the J gene lost 7 bases, with 17 bases spanning the gap. The germline gives CDR1 SGDLS, CDR2 YYNGEE. This CDR3 has 14 amino acids. The CDR3, as DNA: TGTGCCAGCAATACGCAGGGGGGTTGGAATGAGCAGTTCTTC. This translates into CASNTQGGWNEQFF. Together with reference TRBV9 and TRBJ2-1, the CDR3 gives the full variable domain: DSGVTQTPKHLITATGQRVTLRCSPRSGDLSVYWYQQSLDQGLQFLIQYYNGEERAKGNILERFSAQQFPDLHSELNLSSLELGDSALYFCASNTQGGWNEQFFGPGTRLTVL.

The chain is built from TRBV7-9 and TRBJ1-2, with D maybe TRBD1 (6 bases). V lost 3 bases and J 4 bases, leaving 12 bases between the germline ends. Germline CDR1 reads SEHNR; CDR2 reads FQNEAQ (reference sequence). The CDR3 extends over 14 amino acids. The CDR3 loop is CASSLSRGVYGYTF. The DNA for the CDR3 is TGTGCCAGCAGCTTGAGCAGGGGCGTCTATGGCTACACCTTC.

The CDR3 bases are TGCGCCAGCAGCCAAGAGGCAGCGGGGGGATCCTCCTACGAGCAGTACTTC. Protein product: CASSQEAAGGSSYEQYF. V gene TRBV4-1 combines with J gene TRBJ2-7; 9 nucleotides match TRBD2. CDR1 is MGHRA, CDR2 YSYEKL, per germline. The CDR3 sequence is 17 residues long. J was trimmed by 0 bases and V by 0 bases; bases with no gene match: 6.

The gene calls are TRBV7-2 and TRBJ1-5, with 7 bases fitting TRBD1. This CDR3 spans 15 amino acids. With 3 bases clipped from V and 4 bases from J, the junction kept 6 bases outside the gene matches. The germline V gene encodes CDR1 SGHTA and CDR2 FQGNSA. CDR3 bases: TGTGCCAGCAGCTTGCAGGGGGGCGTGAATCAGCCCCAGCATTTT. Translation gives CASSLQGGVNQPQHF.

This rearrangement joins TRBV6-1 to TRBJ1-5; a possible D gene is TRBD1 (5 bases). CDR3 length: 16 residues. The V gene lost 1 base and the J gene lost 1 base, with 11 bases spanning the gap. Germline V gene data show CDR1 as MNHNS and CDR2 as SASEGT. CDR3: CASSEERGGSNQPQHF. CDR3 DNA sequence: TGTGCCAGCAGTGAAGAAAGGGGAGGGAGCAATCAGCCCCAGCATTTT.

The chain recombines TRBV10-1 with TRBJ1-5, with D possibly being TRBD1 (6 bases). Germline CDR1 reads WNHNN; CDR2 reads SYGVQD (reference sequence). The CDR3 is 14 residues long. CDR3 DNA sequence: TGCGCTACCTTGGAACAGGGAAACAATCAGCCCCAGCATTTT. It specifies CATLEQGNNQPQHF.

The chain recombines TRBV6-5 with TRBJ2-4; TRBD2 matches at 7 bases. V shed 2 bases and J 5 bases; nucleotides not matched to a gene: 6. Germline V gene data show CDR1 as MNHEY and CDR2 as SVGAGI. This CDR3 has 15 amino acids. CDR3 region: CASSYLRSGENIQYF. The CDR3 DNA sequence: TGTGCCAGCAGTTACCTCAGGAGCGGGGAAAACATTCAGTACTTC.

This chain uses TRBV27 with TRBJ1-2; D unresolved. In germline, CDR1 is MNHEY, CDR2 SMNVEV (reference sequence). The CDR3 consists of 15 residues. With 5 bases removed from V and 1 base from J, the gap between germline ends came to 14 bases. CDR3 nucleotides: TGTGCCAGCAGTGAGTCAAGACTCCTTAACTATGGCTACACCTTC. It yields the protein CASSESRLLNYGYTF.

This clone was picked up a small number of times. The chain is built from TRBV27 and TRBJ2-1, with 12 bases aligning to TRBD2. The CDR3 is made up of 15 amino acids. Germline V gene lookup returns CDR1 MNHEY and CDR2 SMNVEV (reference sequence). Losses at the gene ends were 6 bases for V and 2 bases for J; bases not matched to a gene: 2. The CDR3, as DNA: TGTGCCAGCAGCCGGACTAGCGGGGCCTACAATGAGCAGTTCTTC. Protein sequence: CASSRTSGAYNEQFF.

This clone came up once. The chain carries TRBV14 and TRBJ2-3; TRBD2 aligns across 8 bases. The CDR3 runs 16 residues. Trimming took 0 bases from V and 5 from J; bases not matched to a gene: 7. The germline CDR1 and CDR2 sequences are SGHDN and FVKESK. The CDR3 loop is CASSQDLGLAVDTQYF. The CDR3 DNA reads TGTGCCAGCAGCCAAGATCTCGGACTAGCTGTAGATACGCAGTATTTT.